Shown below are 28 T cell receptor beta chains from a single sample sequenced in a study of blood T cells in healthy people across ages. A second PCR of 7 to 11 cycles used a sample-barcoded 5' primer and a J-beta primer mix. Using its own MiXCR run on the 5' RACE reads, TCRdb lists one record per CDR3 protein. This table has roughly 1.5 million distinct CDR3 sequences, about 42% appearing once. Specimen: blood. The receptors were gathered from a woman aged 18-29 years in good health.

This rearrangement joins TRBV10-3 to TRBJ2-1; D unclear. V lost 9 bases, J lost 10 bases, and 19 bases lay in between. Looked up from germline, CDR1 is ENHRY and CDR2 is SYGVKD. The CDR3 has 13 amino acids. CDR3 DNA sequence: TGTGCCATAGGCCAACCTAACTCCTACGAGCAGTTCTTC. This sequence encodes CAIGQPNSYEQFF.

The chain is built from TRBV6-1 and TRBJ1-4; 9 bases align to TRBD1. This CDR3 comprises 13 residues. Germline lookup yields CDR1 MNHNS and CDR2 SASEGT. V lost 7 bases and J lost 6; bases outside the gene matches: 3. CDR3 loop: CASKGTGYEKLFF. CDR3 DNA sequence: TGTGCCAGCAAAGGGACAGGGTATGAAAAACTGTTTTTT.

The chain couples TRBV10-3 to TRBJ1-2; 12 bases fit TRBD1. The CDR3 runs 15 residues. The V segment lost 7 bases and the J segment 7 bases; nucleotides outside the gene matches: 10. Germline V lookup: CDR1 ENHRY, CDR2 SYGVKD. CDR3 region: CAITPSGQGACGYTF. CDR3 in DNA: TGTGCCATCACCCCATCGGGACAGGGGGCGTGTGGCTACACCTTC.

The chain has TRBV9 and TRBJ2-3; 7 nucleotides agree with TRBD2. The CDR3 runs 15 residues. Germline CDR1 is SGDLS and CDR2 is YYNGEE. V shed 6 bases, J shed 0 bases, and the junction held 7 bases outside the gene matches. The CDR3 sequence is CASTPSGPSTDTQYF. The CDR3 DNA is TGTGCCAGCACGCCTAGCGGCCCTAGCACAGATACGCAGTATTTT.

This clonotype occurred a few times. The rearrangement joins TRBV4-2 to TRBJ2-7; 7 bases are a match to TRBD2. Unmatched junction bases numbered 13, after V lost 6 bases and J lost 2 bases. Germline CDR1 LGHNA, CDR2 YNFKEQ. The CDR3 is 16 amino acids. CDR3 nucleotide sequence: TGTGCCAGCAGGCGATTTCTAGCGGCCGGTGCCTACGAGCAGTACTTC. This encodes CASRRFLAAGAYEQYF.

The CDR3 region is CASGPSAQVPNYGYTF. As DNA, the CDR3 is TGTGCCAGCGGCCCGTCGGCCCAAGTCCCTAACTATGGCTACACCTTC. This sequence joins TRBV7-2 and TRBJ1-2; D gene ambiguous. Trimming left V 8 bases short and J 0 bases short, with 19 bases between. Looked up from germline, CDR1 is SGHTA and CDR2 is FQGNSA. This CDR3 is 16 amino acids long.

CDR3 in amino acids: CASSVYESYEQYF. The CDR3 DNA reads as TGTGCCAGCAGTGTTTACGAATCCTACGAGCAGTACTTC. The chain uses TRBV12-3 or TRBV12-4 and TRBJ2-7; D gene uncertain. V dropped 5 bases and J dropped 1 base, with 9 bases sitting between them. This CDR3 has 13 residues.

On this clonotype itself: At one end the junction does not follow the germline gene, possibly because of a read error. This rearrangement joins TRBV20-1 to TRBJ2-7, with a weak D call TRBD1 (7 bases). Germline-derived CDR1 and CDR2 are DFQATT and SNEGSKA (reference sequence). The CDR3 consists of 14 residues. The CDR3 reads CSARQGGLPYEHYF. In nucleotides, the CDR3 is TGCAGTGCTAGACAGGGGGGCCTACCTTACGAGCATTACTTC.

The chain carries TRBV5-1 and TRBJ2-4, with D perhaps matching TRBD2 (6 bases). From germline, CDR1 is SGHRS and CDR2 YFSETQ. Trimming took 5 bases from V and 11 from J, leaving 17 bases between them. This CDR3 is built from 13 residues. CDR3 residues: CASSVNGEAVQYF. CDR3 nucleotide sequence: TGCGCCAGCAGTGTTAATGGGGAGGCTGTTCAGTACTTC.

The rearrangement joins TRBV6-2 or TRBV6-3 to TRBJ2-3; 9 nucleotides agree with TRBD2. J gave up 2 bases and V 2 bases, and 5 bases lay outside the gene matches. Germline V lookup: CDR1 MNHEY, CDR2 SVGEGT. The CDR3 runs 16 residues. CDR3 DNA: TGTGCCAGCAGTTACGGGTCTAGCGGGACCACAGATACGCAGTATTTT. Translation: CASSYGSSGTTDTQYF.

This chain uses TRBV6-6 with TRBJ1-4; D possibly corresponds to TRBD1 (5 bases). From germline, CDR1 is MNHNY and CDR2 SVGAGI (reference sequence). CDR3 size: 16 residues. Trimming took off 4 bases at V and 8 bases at J, with 20 bases between the two ends. As DNA, the CDR3 is TGTGCCAGCAGTTCGACGCGGGACCGAGCAACCGAAAAACTGTTTTTT. This encodes CASSSTRDRATEKLFF.

Remarks on this clonotype: The junction does not match germline at one end; this may be a read error. J is TRBJ1-2 and V is TRBV20-1; D ambiguous. Germline assignment: CDR1 DFQATT and CDR2 SNEGSKA (reference sequence). This CDR3 region has 13 residues. CDR3 sequence: CGARIPGWNRYTF. In DNA, the CDR3 is TGCGGTGCTAGGATCCCAGGATGGAACCGCTACACCTTC.

The chain employs TRBV2 and TRBJ1-6, with 8 bases matching TRBD1. CDR1 is SNHLY and CDR2 is FYNNEI in the germline V gene. The CDR3 length is 17 residues. With 7 bases clipped from V and 4 bases from J, the junction kept 12 bases outside the gene matches. CDR3 nucleotide sequence: TGTGCCAGCAAAGTTAAGACAGGGGCTGAGTATAATTCACCCCTCCACTTT. As protein: CASKVKTGAEYNSPLHF.

The chain links TRBV6-2 or TRBV6-3 to TRBJ1-2, with 7 bases matching TRBD1. CDR3 length equals 14 residues. The trim removed 4 bases at V and 8 bases at J, leaving 10 bases unmatched. The V gene's germline CDR1 is MNHEY and CDR2 SVGEGT. CDR3 in amino acids: CASSLVRDSPGYTF. CDR3 nucleotide sequence: TGTGCCAGCAGTTTAGTCCGGGACAGTCCCGGCTACACCTTC.

The genes are TRBV7-9 and TRBJ2-3; D may be TRBD2 (5 bases). The germline V and J ends were trimmed by 11 bases and 0 bases, with 18 bases remaining between them. Per the germline V gene, CDR1 is SEHNR and CDR2 is FQNEAQ (reference sequence). This CDR3 spans 15 amino acids. CDR3 nucleotides: TGTGCCGAAGAAAGAGCGGACCGAAGCACAGATACGCAGTATTTT. Translating gives CAEERADRSTDTQYF.

The rearrangement links TRBV20-1 to TRBJ2-1, with TRBD2 identical over 10 bases. This CDR3 is 18 amino acids long. The V segment lost 0 bases and the J segment 4 bases; nucleotides outside the gene matches: 12. From germline, CDR1 is DFQATT and CDR2 SNEGSKA (reference sequence). CDR3 nucleotide sequence: TGCAGTGCTAGAGATATAGAAACTAGCGGGATCGCTTACAATGAGCAGTTCTTC. Its protein product is CSARDIETSGIAYNEQFF.

This clonotype appeared a few times. The V call is TRBV27, the J call TRBJ2-1, with D possibly TRBD2 on 6 matching bases. Germline V gene data show CDR1 as MNHEY and CDR2 as SMNVEV (reference sequence). Trimming cost V 2 bases and J 8 bases, with 13 bases left between them. The CDR3 is made up of 14 amino acids. This CDR3 reads CASSLVTRLDEQFF. In nucleotides, the CDR3 is TGTGCCAGCAGTTTAGTGACTAGACTTGATGAGCAGTTCTTC.

The sample holds a few counts of this clonotype. The V and J genes are TRBV7-2 and TRBJ2-1; 14 bases fit TRBD2. The germline gives CDR1 SGHTA, CDR2 FQGNSA. The CDR3 covers 19 residues. V lost 4 bases to trimming and J lost 0 bases; unmatched junction nucleotides: 8. The CDR3 nucleotides are TGTGCCAGCAGCTCACCGGGACTAGCGGGAGTCTTCTCCTACAATGAGCAGTTCTTC. Residues: CASSSPGLAGVFSYNEQFF.

This clonotype showed up just a few times. The chain carries TRBV25-1 and TRBJ1-1; possible D gene TRBD1, 5 bases. CDR3 length: 12 amino acids. Looked up from germline, CDR1 is MGHDK and CDR2 is SYGVNS. With 8 bases removed from V and 6 bases from J, the gap between germline ends came to 13 bases. The DNA for the CDR3 is TGTGCCAGCCAAGGTTCGGGGCCTGAAGCTTTCTTT. Translation: CASQGSGPEAFF.

This clonotype was counted between two and nine times. The gene calls are TRBV7-2 and TRBJ1-4; possible D gene TRBD1, 5 bases. The CDR3 totals 15 residues. V shed 7 bases and J shed 0 bases, with 12 bases lying between them. Germline V lookup: CDR1 SGHTA, CDR2 FQGNSA. CDR3 sequence reads: CASTRQSATNEKLFF. CDR3 sequence (DNA): TGTGCCAGCACCCGACAGTCAGCAACTAATGAAAAACTGTTTTTT.

There are a few counts of this clonotype. This chain connects TRBV28 to TRBJ2-1; possible D gene TRBD2, 5 bases. Per germline, CDR1 MDHEN and CDR2 SYDVKM. V shed 7 bases and J shed 12 bases, with 16 bases lying between them. The CDR3 is 12 amino acids. The CDR3 bases are TGTGCCAGCACCTCGGGTCCGAGGGTGCAGTTCTTC. It translates to CASTSGPRVQFF. Complete variable domain (other parts from reference TRBV28 and TRBJ2-1): DVKVTQSSRYLVKRTGEKVFLECVQDMDHENMFWYRQDPGLGLRLIYFSYDVKMKEKGDIPEGYSVSREKKERFSLILESASTNQTSMYLCASTSGPRVQFFGPGTRLTVL.

The chain employs TRBV10-3 and TRBJ2-3; TRBD2 is a possible D gene (6 bases). The CDR3 is 15 amino acids. Germline V gene data show CDR1 as ENHRY and CDR2 as SYGVKD. With 6 bases removed from V and 0 bases from J, the gap between germline ends came to 13 bases. CDR3 in DNA: TGTGCCATCAGCCAGTCTAGCGTAAGCACAGATACGCAGTATTTT. Translated: CAISQSSVSTDTQYF.

This clonotype has ten or more counts. This sequence joins TRBV7-9 and TRBJ2-7; 13 bases line up with TRBD2. The CDR3 extends over 15 amino acids. After removal of 4 bases from V and 4 bases from J, the junction contained 4 bases not matched to a gene. CDR1 is SEHNR and CDR2 is FQNEAQ in the germline V gene (reference sequence). CDR3 in DNA: TGTGCCAGCAGCTCTCGGACTAGCGGGAGTTACGAGCAGTACTTC. Translation: CASSSRTSGSYEQYF. The whole variable domain, remainder taken from reference TRBV7-9 and TRBJ2-7, is DTGVSQNPRHKITKRGQNVTFRCDPISEHNRLYWYRQTLGQGPEFLTYFQNEAQLEKSRLLSDRFSAERPKGSFSTLEIQRTEQGDSAMYLCASSSRTSGSYEQYFGPGTRLTVT.

This clonotype was seen only a few times. This chain connects TRBV6-1 to TRBJ2-3; D is possibly TRBD2 (7 bases). With 7 bases removed from V and 8 bases from J, the gap between germline ends came to 16 bases. Germline V lookup: CDR1 MNHNS, CDR2 SASEGT. The CDR3 spans 13 residues. The CDR3 DNA sequence: TGTGCCAGCATCCTCAAAGGGGGGGGTACGCAGTATTTT. As protein: CASILKGGGTQYF.

The chain couples TRBV7-2 to TRBJ2-7; D possibly corresponds to TRBD1 (6 bases). The germline V and J ends were trimmed by 6 bases and 3 bases, with 18 bases remaining between them. The CDR3 consists of 15 residues. Per the germline V gene, CDR1 is SGHTA and CDR2 is FQGNSA. The CDR3 sequence: CASRYAGVGFYEQYF. Written as DNA, the CDR3 is TGTGCCAGCAGATACGCAGGGGTCGGATTCTACGAGCAGTACTTC.

This clonotype has only a few counts. At one end the junction does not follow the germline gene, possibly because of a read error. The chain carries TRBV12-3 or TRBV12-4 and TRBJ1-2; the D gene is possibly TRBD1 (5 bases). CDR3 size: 14 residues. This chain's CDR3 is CASSSPGSLLGCTF. In DNA, the CDR3 is TGTGCCAGCAGTTCCCCAGGGTCCCTTTTAGGCTGCACCTTC.

Comments on this clonotype: An end of the junction does not agree with germline; a read error may underlie this. V is TRBV4-1 and J is TRBJ2-1, with 12 bases fitting TRBD2. CDR3 length: 19 amino acids. The germline V gene encodes CDR1 MGHRA and CDR2 YSYEKL. The CDR3 sequence: CASSQESLAGGPSYNEQFF. The CDR3 DNA sequence: TGTGCCAGCAGCCAAGAGTCCCTAGCGGGAGGGCCGAGCTACAATGAGCAGTTCTTC.

The J gene is TRBJ2-1, the V gene TRBV29-1; D is uncertain. The DNA end is a closer match to TRBJ2-7, so the J assignment may be wrong. CDR3 size: 14 residues. Germline V gives CDR1 SQVTM, CDR2 ANQGSEA. CDR3: CSVRAGTTYNEQYF. DNA for the CDR3: TGCAGCGTTAGGGCAGGTACTACCTACAATGAGCAGTACTTC.